These T cell receptor beta chains were read from a single sample in a study of T cells in localized non-small cell lung cancer. Generated by immunoSEQ multiplex PCR, the TCRdb table keeps only in-frame clones and is missing some. The profile covers 55,000 or so clones, with around 80% appearing a single time and approximately 4.8% taken by the ten largest. The sequencing here drew on PBMCs, taken before any cancer treatment. These receptors originate from a woman aged 35 to 70 with stage II lung adenocarcinoma. The CDR3 runs from the conserved cysteine through the conserved F or W. Fields, in order: CDR3 protein, CDR3 DNA, clone size, V gene, J gene, D gene, CDR3 length. D genes are given only for firm matches. Clone size is shown for a subset of rows, as once, few, many or a class of expanded clone.

CDR3aa: CASRGTGGVSGDTQYF
CDR3nt: TGTGCCAGCAGAGGGACAGGGGGAGTATCAGGGGATACGCAGTATTTT
abundance: .
v_gene: TRBV2
j_gene: TRBJ2-3
d_gene: TRBD1
len: 16

CDR3aa: CASSPADQPQHF
CDR3nt: TGTGCCAGCTCACCAGCTGATCAGCCCCAGCATTTT
abundance: .
v_gene: TRBV18
j_gene: TRBJ1-5
d_gene: .
len: 12

CDR3aa: CASSYRPGHSGANVLTF
CDR3nt: TGTGCCAGCAGTTATCGCCCAGGCCACTCTGGGGCCAACGTCCTGACTTTC
abundance: .
v_gene: TRBV6-4
j_gene: TRBJ2-6
d_gene: .
len: 17

CDR3aa: CAISVGQDYYGYTF
CDR3nt: TGTGCCATCAGTGTTGGGCAGGACTACTATGGCTACACCTTC
abundance: .
v_gene: TRBV10-3
j_gene: TRBJ1-2
d_gene: .
len: 14

CDR3aa: CASSQDHGGGASTDTQYF
CDR3nt: TGCGCCAGCAGCCAAGATCATGGCGGGGGGGCAAGCACAGATACGCAGTATTTT
abundance: .
v_gene: TRBV4-3
j_gene: TRBJ2-3
d_gene: TRBD2
len: 18

CDR3aa: CASSDTGTGLSYEQYF
CDR3nt: TGTGCCAGCTCAGATACCGGGACAGGACTCTCCTACGAGCAGTACTTC
abundance: .
v_gene: TRBV18
j_gene: TRBJ2-7
d_gene: TRBD1
len: 16

CDR3aa: CASSLVAGGTTEQFF
CDR3nt: TGCGCCAGCAGCTTGGTAGCGGGGGGCACAACTGAGCAGTTCTTC
abundance: .
v_gene: TRBV5-1
j_gene: TRBJ2-1
d_gene: TRBD2
len: 15

CDR3aa: CASSETGEAETQYF
CDR3nt: TGTGCCAGCAGTGAGACAGGGGAGGCAGAGACCCAGTACTTC
abundance: .
v_gene: TRBV25-1
j_gene: TRBJ2-5
d_gene: TRBD1
len: 14

CDR3aa: CASSLPSGQGVHEQYF
CDR3nt: TGTGCCAGCAGCTTACCTTCGGGACAGGGTGTCCACGAGCAGTACTTC
abundance: .
v_gene: TRBV7-2
j_gene: TRBJ2-7
d_gene: TRBD1
len: 16

CDR3aa: CASTLGSSANQPQHF
CDR3nt: TGTGCCAGTACCCTAGGGAGCAGCGCTAATCAGCCCCAGCATTTT
abundance: .
v_gene: TRBV19
j_gene: TRBJ1-5
d_gene: .
len: 15

CDR3aa: CASSLAGGNQPQHF
CDR3nt: TGCGCCAGCAGCTTGGCCGGGGGGAATCAGCCCCAGCATTTT
abundance: once
v_gene: TRBV5-1
j_gene: TRBJ1-5
d_gene: .
len: 14

CDR3aa: CASRRLDNEQFF
CDR3nt: TGTGCCAGCAGGAGACTAGACAATGAGCAGTTCTTC
abundance: once
v_gene: TRBV5-8
j_gene: TRBJ2-1
d_gene: .
len: 12

CDR3aa: CASSLGREYEQYF
CDR3nt: TGCGCCAGCAGCTTGGGCAGGGAATACGAGCAGTACTTC
abundance: .
v_gene: TRBV5-1
j_gene: TRBJ2-7
d_gene: .
len: 13

CDR3aa: CASSSRTGNTEAFF
CDR3nt: TGTGCCAGCAGCTCTAGGACAGGGAACACTGAAGCTTTCTTT
abundance: .
v_gene: TRBV7-9
j_gene: TRBJ1-1
d_gene: TRBD1
len: 14

CDR3aa: CASSLGTSGGATDTQYF
CDR3nt: TGTGCCAGCAGTTTAGGGACTAGCGGGGGGGCCACAGATACGCAGTATTTT
abundance: few
v_gene: TRBV27
j_gene: TRBJ2-3
d_gene: TRBD2
len: 17

CDR3aa: CASSLGAGFYNEQFF
CDR3nt: TGTGCCAGCAGCCTCGGAGCGGGGTTCTACAATGAGCAGTTCTTC
abundance: few
v_gene: TRBV5-5
j_gene: TRBJ2-1
d_gene: TRBD2
len: 15

CDR3aa: CASSASPQGLNTEAFF
CDR3nt: TGTGCCAGCAGCGCAAGCCCCCAGGGGTTGAACACTGAAGCTTTCTTT
abundance: .
v_gene: TRBV7-9
j_gene: TRBJ1-1
d_gene: .
len: 16

CDR3aa: CASSDTGGENIQYF
CDR3nt: TGTGCCAGCAGTGACACAGGGGGCGAAAACATTCAGTACTTC
abundance: .
v_gene: TRBV2
j_gene: TRBJ2-4
d_gene: TRBD1
len: 14

CDR3aa: CASSQAPISSSTDTQYF
CDR3nt: TGCGCCAGCAGCCAAGCTCCGATTAGCAGTAGCACAGATACGCAGTATTTT
abundance: .
v_gene: TRBV4-3
j_gene: TRBJ2-3
d_gene: .
len: 17

CDR3aa: CASGPGGTREPQHF
CDR3nt: TGTGCCAGCGGTCCGGGGGGAACGCGGGAGCCCCAGCATTTT
abundance: .
v_gene: TRBV7-9
j_gene: TRBJ1-5
d_gene: .
len: 14

CDR3aa: CATSNTGAGELFF
CDR3nt: TGTGCCACCAGCAACACAGGGGCCGGGGAGCTGTTTTTT
abundance: .
v_gene: TRBV15
j_gene: TRBJ2-2
d_gene: TRBD1
len: 13

CDR3aa: CASSLMASLGVETQYF
CDR3nt: TGTGCCAGCAGCTTAATGGCCTCCCTTGGGGTCGAGACCCAGTACTTC
abundance: .
v_gene: TRBV7-2
j_gene: TRBJ2-5
d_gene: .
len: 16

CDR3aa: CASSPREDFYGYTF
CDR3nt: TGTGCCAGCTCACCTCGAGAGGACTTCTATGGCTACACCTTC
abundance: .
v_gene: TRBV18
j_gene: TRBJ1-2
d_gene: .
len: 14

CDR3aa: CASSLVSVRDNYGYTF
CDR3nt: TGTGCCAGCAGCTTAGTCTCGGTCAGGGATAACTATGGCTACACCTTC
abundance: .
v_gene: TRBV7-2
j_gene: TRBJ1-2
d_gene: .
len: 16

CDR3aa: CASTTNLEETQYF
CDR3nt: TGTGCCAGCACCACGAACCTCGAAGAGACCCAGTACTTC
abundance: .
v_gene: TRBV7-9
j_gene: TRBJ2-5
d_gene: .
len: 13

CDR3aa: CASSLAGTGDNSPLHF
CDR3nt: TGTGCCAGCAGCTTGGCAGGGACAGGGGATAATTCACCCCTCCACTTT
abundance: .
v_gene: TRBV5-6
j_gene: TRBJ1-6
d_gene: TRBD1
len: 16

CDR3aa: CASSLGPGGVEKLFF
CDR3nt: TGTGCCAGCAGCTTAGGCCCGGGGGGCGTCGAAAAACTGTTTTTT
abundance: .
v_gene: TRBV7-2
j_gene: TRBJ1-4
d_gene: .
len: 15

CDR3aa: CASSLASYSYNEQFF
CDR3nt: TGTGCCAGCAGCTTAGCTTCTTATTCCTACAATGAGCAGTTCTTC
abundance: .
v_gene: TRBV7-2
j_gene: TRBJ2-1
d_gene: .
len: 15

CDR3aa: CASSVATGVGNTIYF
CDR3nt: TGTGCCAGCAGCGTAGCCACAGGGGTCGGAAACACCATATATTTT
abundance: .
v_gene: TRBV9
j_gene: TRBJ1-3
d_gene: TRBD1
len: 15

CDR3aa: CASRGDPEAFF
CDR3nt: TGTGCCAGCAGGGGGGATCCTGAAGCTTTCTTT
abundance: .
v_gene: TRBV28
j_gene: TRBJ1-1
d_gene: .
len: 11

CDR3aa: CASSLQGGREVAFF
CDR3nt: TGTGCCAGCAGTTTACAGGGAGGTCGAGAGGTTGCTTTCTTT
abundance: few
v_gene: TRBV28
j_gene: TRBJ1-1
d_gene: .
len: 14

CDR3aa: CASRGGGEEYEQYF
CDR3nt: TGTGCCAGCAGGGGAGGCGGGGAGGAATACGAGCAGTACTTC
abundance: .
v_gene: TRBV2
j_gene: TRBJ2-7
d_gene: .
len: 14

CDR3aa: CASRSGGVTYEQYF
CDR3nt: TGTGCCAGCCGCTCGGGGGGGGTTACCTACGAGCAGTACTTC
abundance: .
v_gene: TRBV6-6
j_gene: TRBJ2-7
d_gene: TRBD2
len: 14

CDR3aa: CASSTQGLNTEAFF
CDR3nt: TGTGCCAGCAGCACACAGGGTTTGAACACTGAAGCTTTCTTT
abundance: .
v_gene: TRBV27
j_gene: TRBJ1-1
d_gene: .
len: 14

CDR3aa: CASRTGTDREKLFF
CDR3nt: TGTGCCAGCAGAACCGGGACAGACAGAGAAAAACTGTTTTTT
abundance: .
v_gene: TRBV28
j_gene: TRBJ1-4
d_gene: TRBD1
len: 14

CDR3aa: CATTWGALQEAFF
CDR3nt: TGTGCCACCACCTGGGGGGCCCTTCAAGAAGCTTTCTTT
abundance: .
v_gene: TRBV6-6
j_gene: TRBJ1-1
d_gene: .
len: 13

CDR3aa: CATRWASGGDAQYF
CDR3nt: TGTGCCACCCGTTGGGCTAGCGGGGGCGACGCGCAGTATTTT
abundance: .
v_gene: TRBV28
j_gene: TRBJ2-3
d_gene: TRBD2
len: 14

CDR3aa: CASSVKGGEQPQHF
CDR3nt: TGTGCCAGCAGTGTCAAAGGGGGAGAGCAGCCCCAGCATTTT
abundance: few
v_gene: TRBV2
j_gene: TRBJ1-5
d_gene: .
len: 14

CDR3aa: CASSLATGELFF
CDR3nt: TGTGCCAGCAGTTTGGCGACCGGGGAGCTGTTTTTT
abundance: few
v_gene: TRBV28
j_gene: TRBJ2-2
d_gene: .
len: 12

CDR3aa: CASSIPQGRAKNIQYF
CDR3nt: TGTGCCAGTAGTATCCCACAGGGGAGGGCCAAAAACATTCAGTACTTC
abundance: .
v_gene: TRBV19
j_gene: TRBJ2-4
d_gene: .
len: 16

CDR3aa: CASSLGRNNQPQHF
CDR3nt: TGTGCCAGCAGCTTGGGACGGAACAATCAGCCCCAGCATTTT
abundance: .
v_gene: TRBV7-2
j_gene: TRBJ1-5
d_gene: .
len: 14

CDR3aa: CASSLQGGSYEQYF
CDR3nt: TGTGCCAGCAGCTTACAGGGGGGCTCCTACGAGCAGTACTTC
abundance: few
v_gene: TRBV7-2
j_gene: TRBJ2-7
d_gene: .
len: 14

CDR3aa: CASSLSSGKTGWNSGYTF
CDR3nt: TGTGCCAGCAGCTTATCATCGGGTAAGACAGGGTGGAACTCTGGCTACACCTTC
abundance: .
v_gene: TRBV5-4
j_gene: TRBJ1-2
d_gene: TRBD1
len: 18

CDR3aa: CASSQAGGLKTQYF
CDR3nt: TGTGCCAGCAGCCAAGCGGGGGGGTTAAAGACCCAGTACTTC
abundance: .
v_gene: TRBV2
j_gene: TRBJ2-5
d_gene: TRBD2
len: 14

CDR3aa: CASSLVPTGALNEQFF
CDR3nt: TGCGCCAGCAGCTTGGTCCCAACTGGGGCCTTGAATGAGCAGTTCTTC
abundance: once
v_gene: TRBV5-1
j_gene: TRBJ2-1
d_gene: .
len: 16

CDR3aa: CASSPAGASAETQYF
CDR3nt: TGTGCCAGCAGCCCAGCTGGTGCCTCAGCGGAGACCCAGTACTTC
abundance: .
v_gene: TRBV14
j_gene: TRBJ2-5
d_gene: .
len: 15

CDR3aa: CASNKPGQAYGYTF
CDR3nt: TGTGCCAGCAATAAACCGGGACAGGCTTATGGCTACACCTTC
abundance: .
v_gene: TRBV6-5
j_gene: TRBJ1-2
d_gene: TRBD1
len: 14

CDR3aa: CASSVTGAGEKLFF
CDR3nt: TGTGCCAGCAGCGTTACAGGGGCGGGTGAAAAACTGTTTTTT
abundance: .
v_gene: TRBV9
j_gene: TRBJ1-4
d_gene: TRBD1
len: 14

CDR3aa: CASSVLQGSNEKLFF
CDR3nt: TGTGCCAGCAGTGTACTCCAGGGAAGTAATGAAAAACTGTTTTTT
abundance: .
v_gene: TRBV28
j_gene: TRBJ1-4
d_gene: .
len: 15

CDR3aa: CASRLSSGYTEAFF
CDR3nt: TGTGCCAGCAGGCTTTCGAGTGGCTACACTGAAGCTTTCTTT
abundance: .
v_gene: TRBV28
j_gene: TRBJ1-1
d_gene: .
len: 14

CDR3aa: CASSVDSGVGNEQFF
CDR3nt: TGTGCCAGCAGCGTAGATAGCGGGGTTGGGAATGAGCAGTTCTTC
abundance: .
v_gene: TRBV9
j_gene: TRBJ2-1
d_gene: TRBD2
len: 15

CDR3aa: CASSADTAQHF
CDR3nt: TGTGCCAGCTCAGCGGACACCGCCCAGCATTTT
abundance: .
v_gene: TRBV18
j_gene: TRBJ1-5
d_gene: .
len: 11

CDR3aa: CASSPLDSYGYTF
CDR3nt: TGTGCCAGCTCACCACTGGACTCCTATGGCTACACCTTC
abundance: .
v_gene: TRBV18
j_gene: TRBJ1-2
d_gene: .
len: 13

CDR3aa: CASSRDVLAYTF
CDR3nt: TGCGCCAGCAGTCGGGACGTGTTGGCCTACACCTTC
abundance: .
v_gene: TRBV5-1
j_gene: TRBJ1-2
d_gene: .
len: 12

CDR3aa: CASSFGGAVDGYTF
CDR3nt: TGTGCCAGCAGCTTCGGGGGGGCGGTTGATGGCTACACCTTC
abundance: .
v_gene: TRBV7-9
j_gene: TRBJ1-2
d_gene: .
len: 14

CDR3aa: CASSESRVKLFF
CDR3nt: TGTGCCAGCAGTGAGTCTAGGGTAAAGCTGTTTTTT
abundance: .
v_gene: TRBV6-1
j_gene: TRBJ1-4
d_gene: .
len: 12

CDR3aa: CASSRAGQGPYGYTF
CDR3nt: TGTGCCAGCAGCAGGGCGGGACAGGGGCCTTATGGCTACACCTTC
abundance: .
v_gene: TRBV7-8
j_gene: TRBJ1-2
d_gene: TRBD1
len: 15

CDR3aa: CASSLPGEHSYNEQFF
CDR3nt: TGTGCCAGCAGTCTTCCAGGGGAACACTCCTACAATGAGCAGTTCTTC
abundance: .
v_gene: TRBV28
j_gene: TRBJ2-1
d_gene: .
len: 16